A single sample gave rise to the 10 T cell receptor beta chains below, sequenced in a study of T cells after yellow fever vaccination. TCRdb itself ran the 5' RACE reads through MiXCR, one entry per CDR3 protein. The data show under 300,000 distinct CDR3 sequences, with roughly 6.8% seen just once and 1% to 1.2% held by the top ten. Source: CD4+ T cells sorted from PBMCs, taken on the day of the yellow fever booster vaccination. The source is a man aged 25-45 years who received the YFV17D yellow fever vaccine.

This clonotype was detected only a few times. The chain couples TRBV30 to TRBJ1-2; 9 bases fit TRBD1. After removal of 4 bases from V and 4 bases from J, the junction contained 13 bases not matched to a gene. The CDR3 totals 16 residues. Germline V gives CDR1 GTSNPN, CDR2 SVGIG (reference sequence). CDR3 sequence reads: CAWITYSRQGGYGYTF. CDR3 nucleotides: TGTGCCTGGATAACCTACTCCCGACAGGGGGGCTATGGCTACACCTTC.

This sequence joins TRBV3-1 and TRBJ2-7; D may be TRBD2 (7 bases). Trimming took 1 base from V and 3 from J, leaving 10 bases between them. The CDR3 sequence is 14 residues long. The germline gives CDR1 LGHDT, CDR2 YNNKEL (reference sequence). The CDR3 region has the DNA TGTGCCAGCAGCCAAGGAGGGGGGGACTACGAGCAGTACTTC. Its protein product is CASSQGGGDYEQYF.

This clonotype was counted between two and nine times. The chain recombines TRBV29-1 with TRBJ2-7, with D possibly matching TRBD1 (5 bases). Trimming pared 4 bases from V and 6 bases from J, leaving 16 bases between. The CDR3 spans 13 residues. Germline CDR1 is SQVTM and CDR2 is ANQGSEA. As DNA, the CDR3 is TGCAGCGTTGGTCACATTCAAGGGGCCGAGCAGTACTTC. Protein sequence: CSVGHIQGAEQYF.

This clonotype was counted between two and nine times. The chain employs TRBV5-1 and TRBJ2-7, with D perhaps given as TRBD1 or TRBD2 (5 bases each). There are 16 residues in the CDR3. Per the germline V gene, CDR1 is SGHRS and CDR2 is YFSETQ. V dropped 0 bases and J dropped 1 base, with 14 bases sitting between them. The CDR3 DNA sequence: TGCGCCAGCAGCTTGGCCTTGCAGAGGGGATCCTACGAGCAGTACTTC. Its protein is CASSLALQRGSYEQYF.

V gene TRBV20-1 combines with J gene TRBJ2-4; TRBD1 aligns across 10 bases. The ends lost 1 base at V and 8 bases at J; junction bases unmatched: 17. The CDR3 contains 18 residues. Germline V CDR1 and CDR2: DFQATT, SNEGSKA (reference sequence). The CDR3 region has the DNA TGCAGTGCTAGAGCACTACGACACCGGGACAGGGGATACGACATTCAGTACTTC. This gives the protein CSARALRHRDRGYDIQYF.

The rearrangement joins TRBV15 to TRBJ1-3; a weak D match, TRBD1 (5 bases). V was clipped by 3 bases and J by 0 bases, with 15 bases between them. The germline V gene has CDR1 LNHNV and CDR2 YYDKDF (reference sequence). The CDR3 is 17 amino acids. This CDR3 reads CATSSFWGTDSGNTIYF. Written as DNA, the CDR3 is TGTGCCACCAGCAGTTTCTGGGGGACTGACTCTGGAAACACCATATATTTT.

This rearrangement joins TRBV7-2 to TRBJ1-5; TRBD1 is a possible D gene (5 bases). The CDR3 is 15 residues long. Trimming left V 5 bases short and J 2 bases short, with 13 bases between. Looked up from germline, CDR1 is SGHTA and CDR2 is FQGNSA. For the CDR3, the DNA is TGTGCCAGCAGCGCCAACTCGGGGGGCAATCAGCCCCAGCATTTT. It yields the protein CASSANSGGNQPQHF.

This clonotype was seen repeatedly, ten times or more. V gene TRBV7-2 combines with J gene TRBJ2-2, with TRBD2 matching 8 bases. This CDR3 has 16 amino acids. In germline, CDR1 is SGHTA, CDR2 FQGNSA. The V segment lost 1 base and the J segment 4 bases; nucleotides outside the gene matches: 5. CDR3 DNA sequence: TGTGCCAGCAGCTTAGTTTCGGGAGGGTTCACCGGGGAGCTGTTTTTT. The encoded protein is CASSLVSGGFTGELFF.

The rearrangement uses TRBV3-1 and TRBJ1-5; D is ambiguous. CDR3 size: 14 residues. V lost 2 bases and J 1 base, leaving 6 bases between the germline ends. CDR1 LGHDT and CDR2 YNNKEL come from the germline V gene (reference sequence). The CDR3 here is CASSQYGSNQPQHF. CDR3 DNA sequence: TGTGCCAGCAGCCAATATGGGAGCAATCAGCCCCAGCATTTT. Complete variable domain (other parts from reference TRBV3-1 and TRBJ1-5): DTAVSQTPKYLVTQMGNDKSIKCEQNLGHDTMYWYKQDSKKFLKIMFSYNNKELIINETVPNRFSPKSPDKAHLNLHINSLELGDSAVYFCASSQYGSNQPQHFGDGTRLSIL.

The chain employs TRBV20-1 and TRBJ2-1; TRBD2 is a possible D gene (5 bases). The ends were cut back, 3 bases at V and 3 bases at J, with 12 bases in the middle. The germline gives CDR1 DFQATT, CDR2 SNEGSKA (reference sequence). This CDR3 comprises 14 residues. In DNA form, the CDR3 reads TGCAGTGCTAGGGGGAGTTGGAACTACAATGAGCAGTTCTTC. As protein: CSARGSWNYNEQFF.